This T cell receptor beta chain was identified during a study of blood T cell repertoires in COVID-19. This CDR3 contains 13 residues. V lost 2 bases to trimming and J lost 3 bases, with 7 bases between them. Germline V gene data show CDR1 as KGHSH and CDR2 as LQKENI. Assay used: immunoSEQ multiplex PCR; TCRdb lists only in-frame clones, some missing. The sample has 45,000 to 55,000 clones, less than 90% seen once. The sequenced sample was peripheral blood. The sequence came from a man aged 55 to 70 with active COVID-19. The chain joins TRBV18 to TRBJ1-1; D ambiguous. This CDR3 reads CASSPMGDTEAFF. The CDR3 DNA follows: TGTGCCAGCTCACCAATGGGAGACACTGAAGCTTTCTTT.